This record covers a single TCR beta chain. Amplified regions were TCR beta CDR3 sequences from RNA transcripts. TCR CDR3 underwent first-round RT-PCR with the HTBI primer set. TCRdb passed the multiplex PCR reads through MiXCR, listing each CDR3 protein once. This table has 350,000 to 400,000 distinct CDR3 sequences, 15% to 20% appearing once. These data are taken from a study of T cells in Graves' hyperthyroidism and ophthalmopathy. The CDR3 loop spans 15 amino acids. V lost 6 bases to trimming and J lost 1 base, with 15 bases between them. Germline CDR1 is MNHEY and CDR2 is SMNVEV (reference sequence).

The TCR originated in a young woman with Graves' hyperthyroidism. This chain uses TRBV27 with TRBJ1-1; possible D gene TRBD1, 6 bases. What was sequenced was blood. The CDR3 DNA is TGTGCCAGCAGCCCCCAGGGGAGAGGGAACACTGAAGCTTTCTTT. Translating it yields CASSPQGRGNTEAFF.